The 9 T cell receptor beta chains given below trace back to one sample, sequenced in a study of tissue T cells after allogeneic stem cell transplantation. The data were produced by immunoSEQ multiplex PCR, yet TCRdb's version contains in-frame clones alone and is incomplete. This repertoire shows almost 8,500 clones, 40% to 55% found once; its top ten account for about 2.2%. Time point reported: mouse harvest day 7 after allogeneic transplant. Mouse grafts combined 10^7 T-cell-depleted bone marrow cells with 10^6 splenic CD5+ T cells. The sequenced sample was skin. These receptors originate from a female BALB/c mouse given C57BL/6 T cells with graft-versus-host disease after an allogeneic hematopoietic cell transplant.

Comments on this clone: Genes here carry mouse names. The observed sequence ends 1 residue before the CDR3 terminus, with the missing tail filled in from the germline J gene. The chain uses TRBV26 and TRBJ1-1, with D maybe TRBD1 (6 bases). Germline CDR1 reads KGHPV; CDR2 reads FQNQEV (reference sequence). The CDR3 covers 14 residues. Trimming took 4 bases from V and 0 from J, leaving 9 bases between them. The sequenced part of the CDR3 DNA is TGTGCCAGCAGTCACAGGACAGCAAACACAGAAGTCTTC. Protein sequence: CASSHRTANTEVF. The CDR3, in full, reads CASSHRTANTEVFF.

In this sample, this clone turned up a few times. Gene labels here are mouse ones. The DNA ends 1 residue before the CDR3 does, and the rest of the CDR3 is filled in from the germline J gene. The V call is TRBV13-1, the J call TRBJ1-3; unclear D gene. Germline V gene sequence: CDR1 NSHNY, CDR2 SYGAGN. V shed 7 bases and J shed 4 bases, with 6 bases lying between them. The CDR3 has 11 residues. Incomplete CDR3 DNA: TGTGCCAGCGTGGGGGGAAATACGCTCTAT. Translated: CASVGGNTLY. The complete CDR3 protein is CASVGGNTLYF.

The sample holds a few counts of this clone. Each gene name is a mouse one. The sequence runs out 1 residue before the end of the CDR3; the remainder is reconstructed from the germline J gene. The chain is built from TRBV13-2 and TRBJ1-3; maybe TRBD1 (6 bases). The CDR3 totals 12 residues. V shed 1 base and J shed 9 bases, with 8 bases lying between them. The germline gives CDR1 NNHNN, CDR2 SYGAGS (reference sequence). CDR3 amino acids: CASGDQGSTLYF. The CDR3 bases that were read are TGTGCCAGCGGTGATCAGGGGTCTACGCTCTAT.

Concerning this clone: Gene names and germline refer to mouse. Sequencing ends 1 residue short of the CDR3 end; the germline J gene provides the rest. The genes are TRBV13-1 and TRBJ2-2; TRBD1 matches at 8 bases. Looked up from germline, CDR1 is NSHNY and CDR2 is SYGAGN. There are 14 residues in the CDR3. With V trimmed by 3 bases and J by 4 bases, 2 bases remained unmatched. The CDR3 DNA, read in part, is TGTGCCAGCAGTGGTCAGGGGGCCACCGGGCAGCTCTAC. Its protein is CASSGQGATGQLY. The full CDR3 reads CASSGQGATGQLYF.

To note about this clone: Gene names and germline refer to mouse. The sequenced fragment ends 1 residue before the CDR3 boundary, so the rest is inferred from the germline J gene. The genes are TRBV13-1 and TRBJ2-5; D ambiguous. V lost 2 bases to trimming and J lost 6 bases, with 1 base between them. The CDR3 length is 10 residues. Germline V CDR1 and CDR2: NSHNY, SYGAGN. Partial CDR3 DNA: TGTGCCAGCAGTGAGGACACCCAGTAC. As protein: CASSEDTQY. The whole CDR3 reads CASSEDTQYF.

As concerns this clone: Any gene name here is a mouse gene name. CDR3 DNA (partial): TGTGCCAGCTCCCAACTGGGGGTTAACCAAGACACCCAGTAC. Amino acids: CASSQLGVNQDTQY. The full CDR3 protein is CASSQLGVNQDTQYF. The chain has TRBV12-1 and TRBJ2-5; 8 nucleotides agree with TRBD2. From the germline J gene comes the end of the CDR3, since the read stops 1 residue before it. Trimming took 4 bases from V and 0 from J; bases not matched to a gene: 5. The CDR3 is 15 amino acids. The germline V gene has CDR1 SGHSN and CDR2 HYEKVE.

This clone was seen a handful of times. Sequence at one end of the junction differs from germline and may be a read error. Mouse gene names and germline throughout. The DNA ends 1 residue before the CDR3 does, and the rest of the CDR3 is filled in from the germline J gene. The chain employs TRBV26 and TRBJ2-5; D is unclear. Germline values: CDR1 KGHPV, CDR2 FQNQEV (reference sequence). CDR3 length equals 14 residues. The CDR3 DNA, read in part, is TGTGCCAGCCGTCTCGGCGTTAACCAAGACACCCAGTAC. It codes for CASRLGVNQDTQY. The CDR3 in its entirety is CASRLGVNQDTQYF.

This clone was seen more than once but under ten times. Gene names refer to mouse genes. The read is 1 residue too short to cover the CDR3 end, so that end is filled in from the germline J gene. The genes are TRBV1 and TRBJ2-1, with a possible D match to TRBD2 (6 bases). With 0 bases removed from V and 2 bases from J, the gap between germline ends came to 8 bases. The CDR3 has 15 residues. Germline V gene data show CDR1 as NSQYPW and CDR2 as LRSPGD (reference sequence). The CDR3 sequence is CTCSADRGDYAEQFF. CDR3 DNA, as far as it was read: TGCACCTGCAGTGCAGATCGGGGGGACTATGCTGAGCAGTTC.

About this clone: Any gene name here is a mouse gene name. The read finishes 1 residue shy of the CDR3 end, and the germline J gene is used to complete it. The chain employs TRBV26 and TRBJ2-7; D gene uncertain. CDR3 length: 11 residues. V was clipped by 5 bases and J by 3 bases, with 5 bases between them. Germline V gene lookup returns CDR1 KGHPV and CDR2 FQNQEV (reference sequence). The part of the CDR3 DNA that was read is TGTGCCAGCAGTGAAGACTATGAACAGTAC. Translated: CASSEDYEQY. The full-length CDR3 reads as CASSEDYEQYF.